This T cell receptor beta chain emerged from a study of blood T cell repertoires in COVID-19. Only a few counts were recorded for this clone. The table came from immunoSEQ multiplex PCR; TCRdb's copy has only in-frame clones and leaves some out. The data hold 250,000 to 350,000 clones, with around 91% observed a single time. V lost 0 bases to trimming and J lost 4 bases; unmatched junction nucleotides: 7. The germline gives CDR1 MGHRA, CDR2 YSYEKL. This CDR3 has 16 residues. Sequenced material: peripheral blood. This clonotype was sampled from an older woman with acute or convalescent COVID-19. The rearrangement uses TRBV4-1 and TRBJ2-7, with 9 bases aligning to TRBD1. CDR3: CASSQEPGQGRYEQYF. CDR3 bases: TGCGCCAGCAGCCAAGAGCCGGGACAGGGAAGGTACGAGCAGTACTTC.